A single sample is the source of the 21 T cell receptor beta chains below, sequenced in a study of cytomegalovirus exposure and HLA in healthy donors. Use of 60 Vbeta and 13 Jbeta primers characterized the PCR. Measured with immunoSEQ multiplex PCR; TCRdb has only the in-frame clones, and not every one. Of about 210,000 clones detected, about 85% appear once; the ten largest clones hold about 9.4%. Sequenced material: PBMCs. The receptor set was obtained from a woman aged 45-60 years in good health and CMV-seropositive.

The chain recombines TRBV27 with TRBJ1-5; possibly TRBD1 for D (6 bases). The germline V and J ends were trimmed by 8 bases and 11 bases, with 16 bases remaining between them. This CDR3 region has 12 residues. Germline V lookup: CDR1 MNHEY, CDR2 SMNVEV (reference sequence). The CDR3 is CASGTRTFAQHF. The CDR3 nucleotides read TGTGCCAGCGGGACAAGGACCTTTGCCCAGCATTTT.

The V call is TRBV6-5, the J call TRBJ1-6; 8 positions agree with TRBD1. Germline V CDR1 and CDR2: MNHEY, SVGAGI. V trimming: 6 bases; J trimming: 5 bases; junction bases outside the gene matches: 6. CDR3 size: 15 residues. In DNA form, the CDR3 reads TGTGCCAGCAGCCCCCCGACAGGGGATAATTCACCCCTCCACTTT. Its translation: CASSPPTGDNSPLHF.

In DNA, the CDR3 is TGTGCCAGCAGCTTGACGGACAGGGGTGCTGGGGCCAACGTCCTGACTTTC. Translating it yields CASSLTDRGAGANVLTF. The rearrangement uses TRBV13 and TRBJ2-6; 9 bases line up with TRBD1. Germline values: CDR1 PRHDT, CDR2 FYEKMQ (reference sequence). The CDR3 has 17 amino acids. The V segment lost 3 bases and the J segment 2 bases; nucleotides outside the gene matches: 5.

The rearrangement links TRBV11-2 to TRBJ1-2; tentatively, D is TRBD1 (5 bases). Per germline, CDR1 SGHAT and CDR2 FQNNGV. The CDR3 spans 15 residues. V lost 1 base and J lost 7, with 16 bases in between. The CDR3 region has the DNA TGTGCCAGCAGCTTAGCGGTCAGGGCGCAGGGTGGCTACACCTTC. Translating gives CASSLAVRAQGGYTF.

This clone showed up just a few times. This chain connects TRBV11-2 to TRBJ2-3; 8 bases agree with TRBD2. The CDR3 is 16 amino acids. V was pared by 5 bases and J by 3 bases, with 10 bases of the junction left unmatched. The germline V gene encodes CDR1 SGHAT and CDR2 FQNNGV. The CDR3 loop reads CASSGRTSSRTDTQYF. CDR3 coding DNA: TGTGCCAGCAGCGGGAGGACTAGCAGTAGGACAGATACGCAGTATTTT. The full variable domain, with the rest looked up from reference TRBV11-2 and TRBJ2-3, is EAGVAQSPRYKIIEKRQSVAFWCNPISGHATLYWYQQILGQGPKLLIQFQNNGVVDDSQLPKDRFSAERLKGVDSTLKIQPAKLEDSAVYLCASSGRTSSRTDTQYFGPGTRLTVL.

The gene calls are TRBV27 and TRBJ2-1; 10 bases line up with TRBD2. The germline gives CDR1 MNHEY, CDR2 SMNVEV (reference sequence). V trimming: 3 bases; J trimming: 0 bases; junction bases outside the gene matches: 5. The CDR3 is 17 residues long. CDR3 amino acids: CASSFIAGGHSYNEQFF. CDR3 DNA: TGTGCCAGCAGTTTCATAGCGGGGGGCCACTCCTACAATGAGCAGTTCTTC.

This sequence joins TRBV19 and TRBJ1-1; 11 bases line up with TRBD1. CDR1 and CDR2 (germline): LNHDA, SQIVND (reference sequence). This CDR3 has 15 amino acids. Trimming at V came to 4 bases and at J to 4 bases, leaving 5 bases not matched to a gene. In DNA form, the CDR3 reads TGTGCCAGTAGTACAACCGGGACAGGGGGCACTGAAGCTTTCTTT. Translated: CASSTTGTGGTEAFF. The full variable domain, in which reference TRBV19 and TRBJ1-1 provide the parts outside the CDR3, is DGGITQSPKYLFRKEGQNVTLSCEQNLNHDAMYWYRQDPGQGLRLIYYSQIVNDFQKGDIAEGYSVSREKKESFPLTVTSAQKNPTAFYLCASSTTGTGGTEAFFGQGTRLTVV.

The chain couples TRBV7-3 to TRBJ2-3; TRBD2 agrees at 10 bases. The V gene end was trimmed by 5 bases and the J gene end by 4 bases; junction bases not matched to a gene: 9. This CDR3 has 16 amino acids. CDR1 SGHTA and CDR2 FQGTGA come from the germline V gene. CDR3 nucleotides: TGTGCCAGCAGCCCCTCTTCTAGCGGGGGTGCAGATACGCAGTATTTT. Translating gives CASSPSSSGGADTQYF.

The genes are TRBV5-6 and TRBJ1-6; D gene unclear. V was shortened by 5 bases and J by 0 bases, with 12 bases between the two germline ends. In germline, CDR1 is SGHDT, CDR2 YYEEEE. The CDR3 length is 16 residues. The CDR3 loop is CASSYSLFSYNSPLHF. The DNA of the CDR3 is TGTGCCAGCAGTTACAGCCTCTTCTCCTATAATTCACCCCTCCACTTT.

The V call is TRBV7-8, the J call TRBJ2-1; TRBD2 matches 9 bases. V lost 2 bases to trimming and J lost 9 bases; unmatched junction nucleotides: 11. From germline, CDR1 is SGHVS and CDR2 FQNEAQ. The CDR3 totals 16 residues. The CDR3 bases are TGTGCCAGCAGCTTAATCGGCGGGGGGGCCGAGCGTGAGCAGTTCTTC. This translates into CASSLIGGGAEREQFF.

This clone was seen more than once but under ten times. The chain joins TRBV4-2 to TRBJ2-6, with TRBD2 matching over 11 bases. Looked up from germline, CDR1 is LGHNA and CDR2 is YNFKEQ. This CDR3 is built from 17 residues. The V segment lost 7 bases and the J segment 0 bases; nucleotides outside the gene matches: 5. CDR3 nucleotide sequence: TGTGCCAGCATCGCTAGCGGGGGGAGCTCTGGGGCCAACGTCCTGACTTTC. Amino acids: CASIASGGSSGANVLTF.

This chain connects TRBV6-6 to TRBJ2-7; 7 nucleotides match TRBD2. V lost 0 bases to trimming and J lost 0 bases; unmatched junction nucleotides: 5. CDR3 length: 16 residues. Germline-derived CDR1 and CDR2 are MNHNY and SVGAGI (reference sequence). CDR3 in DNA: TGTGCCAGCAGTTACTCGTCGAGCGGGGCCTCCTACGAGCAGTACTTC. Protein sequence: CASSYSSSGASYEQYF.

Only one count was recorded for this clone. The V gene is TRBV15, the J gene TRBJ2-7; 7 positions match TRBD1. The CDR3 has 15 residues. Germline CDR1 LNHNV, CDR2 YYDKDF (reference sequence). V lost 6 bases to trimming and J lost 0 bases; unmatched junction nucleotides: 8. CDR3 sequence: CATRRGTASSYEQYF. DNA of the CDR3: TGTGCCACCAGGAGGGGGACAGCGAGCTCCTACGAGCAGTACTTC.

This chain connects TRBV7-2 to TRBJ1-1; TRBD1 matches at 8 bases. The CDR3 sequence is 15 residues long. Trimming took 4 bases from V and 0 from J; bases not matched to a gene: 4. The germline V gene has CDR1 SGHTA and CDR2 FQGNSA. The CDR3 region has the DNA TGTGCCAGCAGCTGGGGGACAGGAGTGAACACTGAAGCTTTCTTT. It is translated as CASSWGTGVNTEAFF. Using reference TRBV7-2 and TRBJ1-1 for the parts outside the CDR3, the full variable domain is GAGVSQSPSNKVTEKGKDVELRCDPISGHTALYWYRQSLGQGLEFLIYFQGNSAPDKSGLPSDRFSAERTGGSVSTLTIQRTQQEDSAVYLCASSWGTGVNTEAFFGQGTRLTVV.

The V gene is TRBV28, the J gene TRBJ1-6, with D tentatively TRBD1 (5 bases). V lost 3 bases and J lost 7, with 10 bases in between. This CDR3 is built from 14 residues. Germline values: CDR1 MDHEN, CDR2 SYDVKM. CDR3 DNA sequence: TGTGCCAGCAGTTTGGGGGGTACGAATTCACCCCTCCACTTT. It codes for CASSLGGTNSPLHF.

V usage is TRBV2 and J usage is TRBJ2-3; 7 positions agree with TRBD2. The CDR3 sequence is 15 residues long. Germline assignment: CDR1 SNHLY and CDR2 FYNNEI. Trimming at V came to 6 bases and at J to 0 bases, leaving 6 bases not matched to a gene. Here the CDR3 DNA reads TGTGCCAGCAGAGACAGCGGGGTTAGCACAGATACGCAGTATTTT. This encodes CASRDSGVSTDTQYF.

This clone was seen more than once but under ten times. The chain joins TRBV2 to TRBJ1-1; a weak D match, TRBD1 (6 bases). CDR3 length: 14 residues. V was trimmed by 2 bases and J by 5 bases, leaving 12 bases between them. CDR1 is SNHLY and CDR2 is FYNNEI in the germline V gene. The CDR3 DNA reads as TGTGCCAGCAGTGAACAGGGGCGGGGGACTGAAGCTTTCTTT. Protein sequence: CASSEQGRGTEAFF.

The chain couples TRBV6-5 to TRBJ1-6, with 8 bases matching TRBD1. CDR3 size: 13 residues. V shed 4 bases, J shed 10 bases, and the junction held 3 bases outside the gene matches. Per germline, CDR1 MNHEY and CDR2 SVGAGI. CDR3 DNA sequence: TGTGCCAGCAGTTCCGGGACAGGCTCACCCCTCCACTTT. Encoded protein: CASSSGTGSPLHF.

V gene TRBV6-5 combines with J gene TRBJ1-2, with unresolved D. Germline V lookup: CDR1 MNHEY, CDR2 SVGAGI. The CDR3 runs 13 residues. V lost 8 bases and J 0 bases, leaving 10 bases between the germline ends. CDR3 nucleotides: TGTGCCAGCCGCGGTGATACTAACTATGGCTACACCTTC. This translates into CASRGDTNYGYTF.

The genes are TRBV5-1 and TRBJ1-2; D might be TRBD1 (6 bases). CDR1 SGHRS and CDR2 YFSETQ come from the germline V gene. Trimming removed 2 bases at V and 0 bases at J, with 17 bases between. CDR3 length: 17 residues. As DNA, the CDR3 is TGCGCCAGCAGCTTAACAGGGATCCCCAGGGCTAACTATGGCTACACCTTC. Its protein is CASSLTGIPRANYGYTF.

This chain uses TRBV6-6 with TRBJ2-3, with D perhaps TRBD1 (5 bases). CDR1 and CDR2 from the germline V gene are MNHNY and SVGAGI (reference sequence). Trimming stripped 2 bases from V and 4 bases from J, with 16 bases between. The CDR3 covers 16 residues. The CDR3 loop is CASSYTVTGQADTQYF. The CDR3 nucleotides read TGTGCCAGCAGTTACACCGTCACAGGACAAGCAGATACGCAGTATTTT.